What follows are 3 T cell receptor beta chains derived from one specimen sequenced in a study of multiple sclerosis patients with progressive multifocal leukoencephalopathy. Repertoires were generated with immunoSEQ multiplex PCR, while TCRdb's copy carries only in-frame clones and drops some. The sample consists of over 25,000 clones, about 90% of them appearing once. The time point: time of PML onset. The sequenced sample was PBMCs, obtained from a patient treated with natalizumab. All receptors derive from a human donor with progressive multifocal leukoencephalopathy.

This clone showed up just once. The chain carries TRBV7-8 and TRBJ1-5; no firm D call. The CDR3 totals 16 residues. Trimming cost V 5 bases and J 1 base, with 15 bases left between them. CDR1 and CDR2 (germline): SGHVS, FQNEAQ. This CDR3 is CASSQTRFQSNQPQHF. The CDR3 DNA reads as TGTGCCAGCAGCCAGACCCGGTTTCAAAGCAATCAGCCCCAGCATTTT.

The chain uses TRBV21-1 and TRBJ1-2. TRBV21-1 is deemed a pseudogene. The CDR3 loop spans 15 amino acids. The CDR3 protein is CASSKHVGGDYGYTF. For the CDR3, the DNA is TGTGCCAGCAGCAAACATGTGGGGGGCGACTATGGCTACACCTTC.

The CDR3 loop is CASSLSGANEQFF. As DNA, the CDR3 is TGCGCCAGCAGCTTGTCAGGGGCTAATGAGCAGTTCTTC. The chain has TRBV5-1 and TRBJ2-1; tentatively, D is TRBD1 (6 bases). V gave up 1 base and J gave up 7 bases, with 9 bases separating them. Germline V lookup: CDR1 SGHRS, CDR2 YFSETQ. The CDR3 covers 13 residues.